Here is one TCR beta chain with its context. This sample is drawn from a study of control samples from healthy donors and cancer patients. Profiling relied on immunoSEQ multiplex PCR, and the TCRdb table lists in-frame clones only, not all of them. The sample shows about 140,000 clones, about 90% of them seen only once. V lost 4 bases to trimming and J lost 3 bases, with 12 bases between them. This CDR3 contains 14 residues. The V gene's germline CDR1 is LGHNA and CDR2 YSLEER. The chain combines TRBV4-3 with TRBJ1-1; D possibly corresponds to TRBD1 (5 bases). Specimen: blood. The clonotype originates from a man aged 18 to 35 in good health. CDR3 loop: CASSPGTGDTEAFF. As DNA, the CDR3 is TGCGCCAGCAGCCCCGGAACGGGGGACACTGAAGCTTTCTTT.